These 17 T cell receptor beta chains originate from one sample sequenced in a study of human T cells and chemical hapten exposure. TCRdb analysed the RACE reads with MiXCR anew, one entry per CDR3 protein. The sample comprises a few hundred thousand distinct CDR3 sequences, more than 4.5% of which are singletons, and over 2% rests with the top ten. Time point meaning: patch test 1, 2 weeks after DPC sensitization. Described treatment: therapeutic diphenylcyclopropenone sensitization with weekly scalp DPC. The specimen was whole blood, collected in connection with sensitization to the hapten diphenylcyclopropenone (DPC). These receptors were obtained from a woman aged 50 to 60 with alopecia areata. Some clones in this sample may be carry-over from other donors' samples.

There are a few counts of this clonotype. This chain connects TRBV4-2 to TRBJ1-2; D not certain. Trimming cost V 4 bases and J 6 bases, with 27 bases left between them. The CDR3 spans 18 residues. Germline CDR1 reads LGHNA; CDR2 reads YNFKEQ. CDR3 amino acids: CASSRLKGLEGSVDGYTF. DNA for the CDR3: TGTGCCAGCAGCCGCTTGAAGGGCTTGGAGGGATCGGTAGATGGCTACACCTTC.

Many counts were recorded for this clonotype. This chain joins TRBV29-1 and TRBJ2-5; D might be TRBD1 or TRBD2, each matching 5 bases. This CDR3 is 12 amino acids long. V lost 8 bases and J lost 5, with 15 bases in between. From germline, CDR1 is SQVTM and CDR2 ANQGSEA. This CDR3 reads CSTGWGGETQYF. Written as DNA, the CDR3 is TGCAGCACTGGATGGGGCGGGGAGACCCAGTACTTC.

The sample holds many counts of this clonotype. This chain links TRBV29-1 with TRBJ2-3; D unresolved. CDR1 is SQVTM and CDR2 is ANQGSEA in the germline V gene. V shed 5 bases and J shed 3 bases, with 3 bases lying between them. The CDR3 is 10 amino acids. CDR3 coding DNA: TGCAGCGTTTCTACAGATACGCAGTATTTT. This sequence encodes CSVSTDTQYF.

This chain connects TRBV15 to TRBJ1-5, with D perhaps TRBD1 (6 bases). The germline V and J ends were trimmed by 2 bases and 8 bases, with 13 bases remaining between them. The CDR3 has 14 amino acids. The germline CDR1 and CDR2 sequences are LNHNV and YYDKDF (reference sequence). The CDR3 protein is CATSRRGAVKPQHF. CDR3 sequence (DNA): TGTGCCACCAGCAGAAGGGGGGCTGTAAAGCCCCAGCATTTT.

Details on this clonotype: One base away lies a much larger clone, so this may be a sequencing read error. The chain couples TRBV29-1 to TRBJ2-7; 9 bases fit TRBD1. The CDR3 length is 13 residues. Trimming took 5 bases from V and 6 from J; bases not matched to a gene: 8. Germline CDR1 SQVTM, CDR2 ANQGSEA. CDR3 in DNA: TGCAGCGTTACCGGGACAGGGTCGTGCGAGCAGTACTTC. Translated, it gives CSVTGTGSCEQYF.

This clonotype was observed at least ten times. V gene TRBV6-2 or TRBV6-3 combines with J gene TRBJ2-7; a possible D gene is TRBD1 (6 bases). The length of the CDR3 is 15 residues. Germline V gene lookup returns CDR1 MNHEY and CDR2 SVGEGT. Trimming pared 4 bases from V and 6 bases from J, leaving 19 bases between. The DNA of the CDR3 is TGTGCCAGCAGTTCCTCCTTCCGCGAAGGGGGCGAGCAGTACTTC. Its translation is CASSSSFREGGEQYF.

This clonotype was detected only a few times. The J gene is TRBJ2-3, the V gene TRBV12-3 or TRBV12-4; maybe TRBD1 (6 bases). This CDR3 spans 15 amino acids. The V gene lost 10 bases and the J gene lost 2 bases, with 19 bases spanning the gap. The CDR3 loop reads CATLGGAPPTDTQYF. CDR3 nucleotides: TGTGCCACCCTTGGGGGCGCCCCACCCACAGATACGCAGTATTTT.

This chain connects TRBV10-3 to TRBJ1-2; no clear D. Germline CDR1 and CDR2: ENHRY and SYGVKD. V was shortened by 3 bases and J by 4 bases, with 15 bases between the two germline ends. There are 15 residues in the CDR3. CDR3 amino acids: CAISERPDWAYGYTF. For the CDR3, the DNA is TGTGCCATCAGTGAACGTCCCGATTGGGCCTATGGCTACACCTTC.

This clonotype was counted many times. The CDR3 DNA reads as TGTGCCATCAGTGAGAGGGACAGAGGGGGAAGCAATCAGCCCCAGCATTTT. Translated: CAISERDRGGSNQPQHF. The chain has TRBV10-3 and TRBJ1-5, with 7 bases identical to TRBD1. Germline lookup yields CDR1 ENHRY and CDR2 SYGVKD. The CDR3 is 17 amino acids. Trimming removed 2 bases from V and 1 base from J; junction bases left unmatched: 8.

This clonotype was seen a few times. The chain couples TRBV28 to TRBJ2-3, with 9 bases fitting TRBD2. This CDR3 has 16 residues. The trim removed 5 bases at V and 3 bases at J, leaving 9 bases unmatched. CDR1 is MDHEN and CDR2 is SYDVKM in the germline V gene. The CDR3, as DNA: TGTGCCAGCAGTCCAATTAGCGGGAGTGGGACAGATACGCAGTATTTT. Its protein is CASSPISGSGTDTQYF.

The J gene is TRBJ2-7, the V gene TRBV7-2, with TRBD2 matching 9 bases. The ends lost 5 bases at V and 4 bases at J; junction bases unmatched: 6. CDR3 size: 14 residues. Germline CDR1 and CDR2: SGHTA and FQGNSA. Here the CDR3 reads CASSPRGGEYEQYF. The CDR3 coding sequence is TGTGCCAGCAGCCCCCGCGGGGGGGAGTACGAGCAGTACTTC.

This chain joins TRBV18 and TRBJ2-1, with TRBD1 identical over 7 bases. Per the germline V gene, CDR1 is KGHSH and CDR2 is LQKENI. This CDR3 is built from 14 residues. The V gene end was trimmed by 4 bases and the J gene end by 2 bases; junction bases not matched to a gene: 2. The CDR3 nucleotides are TGTGCCAGCTCACTGGACAGGACCTACAATGAGCAGTTCTTC. Translation: CASSLDRTYNEQFF. The variable domain in full, completed from reference TRBV18 and TRBJ2-1, reads NAGVMQNPRHLVRRRGQEARLRCSPMKGHSHVYWYRQLPEEGLKFMVYLQKENIIDESGMPKERFSAEFPKEGPSILRIQQVVRGDSAAYFCASSLDRTYNEQFFGPGTRLTVL.

This clonotype was counted at least ten times. The chain joins TRBV20-1 to TRBJ1-5; D unclear. Deletions cut 5 bases from V and 4 bases from J, with 15 bases between. The CDR3 runs to 14 residues. CDR1 and CDR2 from the germline V gene are DFQATT and SNEGSKA (reference sequence). Written as DNA, the CDR3 is TGCAGTGCTGTAGTAGGGCAAGGGAATCAGCCCCAGCATTTT. Its translation: CSAVVGQGNQPQHF.

This clonotype was counted ten times or more. V and J are TRBV29-1 and TRBJ1-3, with TRBD1 as a possible D gene (5 bases). Germline V gene data show CDR1 as SQVTM and CDR2 as ANQGSEA. V gave up 6 bases and J gave up 3 bases, with 12 bases separating them. The CDR3 has 13 residues. The CDR3 sequence is CSVWLRGGNTIYF. CDR3 coding DNA: TGCAGCGTGTGGTTGAGGGGTGGAAACACCATATATTTT.

The chain combines TRBV20-1 with TRBJ1-2, with no clear D. CDR1 and CDR2 from the germline V gene are DFQATT and SNEGSKA (reference sequence). Trimming removed 3 bases from V and 6 bases from J, with 20 bases in between. The CDR3 spans 15 residues. CDR3 coding DNA: TGCAGTGCTAGTGGTAGAGTTGGGGAATTCGATGGCTACACCTTC. Protein: CSASGRVGEFDGYTF.

This clonotype was seen ten or more times. The chain is built from TRBV10-3 and TRBJ2-1; D not resolved. V shed 3 bases and J shed 0 bases, with 9 bases lying between them. The CDR3 is 15 residues long. Per the germline V gene, CDR1 is ENHRY and CDR2 is SYGVKD. The DNA for the CDR3 is TGTGCCATCAGTGAAGCCAGGAACTCCTACAATGAGCAGTTCTTC. This sequence encodes CAISEARNSYNEQFF.

The rearrangement links TRBV7-8 to TRBJ1-1, with 9 bases lining up with TRBD1. Germline V gene sequence: CDR1 SGHVS, CDR2 FQNEAQ. This CDR3 is 16 amino acids long. After removal of 4 bases from V and 0 bases from J, the junction contained 6 bases not matched to a gene. The CDR3 region has the DNA TGTGCCAGCAGCTCCACAGGGGGCGGGATGAACACTGAAGCTTTCTTT. Its protein product is CASSSTGGGMNTEAFF.